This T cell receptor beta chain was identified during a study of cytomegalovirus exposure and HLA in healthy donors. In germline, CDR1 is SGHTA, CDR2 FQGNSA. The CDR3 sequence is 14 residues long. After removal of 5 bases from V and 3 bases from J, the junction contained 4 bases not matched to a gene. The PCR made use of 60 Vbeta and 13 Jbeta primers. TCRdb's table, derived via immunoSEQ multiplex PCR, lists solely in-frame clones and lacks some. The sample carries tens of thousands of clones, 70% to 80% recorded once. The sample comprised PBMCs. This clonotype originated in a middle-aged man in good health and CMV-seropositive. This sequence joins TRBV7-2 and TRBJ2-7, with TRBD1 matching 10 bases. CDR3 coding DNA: TGTGCCAGCAGCCGGGACAGGGGAAACTACGAGCAGTACTTC. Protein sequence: CASSRDRGNYEQYF.